This TCR beta chain was sequenced for a study of cytomegalovirus exposure and HLA in healthy donors. The CDR3 is 15 residues long. The V gene's germline CDR1 is SGHTA and CDR2 FQGNSA. J lost 5 bases, V lost 0 bases, and 3 bases had no gene match. The PCR was carried out with 60 Vbeta primers and 13 Jbeta primers. Assay used: immunoSEQ multiplex PCR; TCRdb lists only in-frame clones, some missing. Here the sample spans 150,000 to 200,000 clones, around 75% being singletons. This rearrangement joins TRBV7-2 to TRBJ1-1, with 10 bases fitting TRBD1. This sequence was found in a male donor in good health and CMV-seropositive. Specimen: PBMCs. For the CDR3, the DNA is TGTGCCAGCAGCTTAGCCCCGGGACAGGGGACTGAAGCTTTCTTT. Translated, it gives CASSLAPGQGTEAFF.